This TCR beta chain came from a study of blood T cell repertoires in COVID-19. Study overall: Researchers got acute and convalescent COVID-19 samples from the United States, Italy and Spain.

V was clipped by 6 bases and J by 0 bases, with 9 bases between them. Germline lookup yields CDR1 SNHLY and CDR2 FYNNEI. The CDR3 is 14 residues long. This clone is a singleton in its sample. The data were produced by immunoSEQ multiplex PCR, yet TCRdb's version contains in-frame clones alone and is incomplete. The data show a few hundred thousand clones, roughly 80% seen once. Material for sequencing was peripheral blood. The clonotype was recovered from a woman under 30 with acute or convalescent COVID-19. The chain carries TRBV2 and TRBJ2-1; D is uncertain. The CDR3 loop reads CASRESSSYNEQFF. The CDR3 DNA sequence: TGTGCCAGCAGGGAGTCGAGCTCCTACAATGAGCAGTTCTTC.